This T cell receptor beta chain is from a study of T-cell memory formation after mild COVID-19. The table lists this clonotype with many counts. Antigen specificity is unknown. The CDR3 spans 16 residues. Germline V lookup: CDR1 SEHNR, CDR2 FQNEAQ (reference sequence). The J segment lost 8 bases and the V segment lost 4 bases, leaving 11 bases of the junction unmatched. Findings and caveats of the study: Shrinking CD4+ clones resided mostly in CM and EM, and CD8+ ones in EMRA. Memory from before infection featured some responding clones, which suggests cross-reactive memory joined.

Employing constant-segment primers, 5'RACE generated TCR alpha and TCR beta cDNA libraries bearing sample barcodes and UMIs. MiXCR, applied by TCRdb to the 5' RACE reads, yields one record per CDR3 protein. The table has roughly 180,000 distinct CDR3 sequences, about 18% seen once; the top ten hold 3.5% to 5%. The chain carries TRBV7-9 and TRBJ2-1, with 10 bases matching TRBD1. The sequencing input was PBMCs or a T cell subset sorted from them (not recorded which). This receptor was taken from a young man who had mild COVID-19 (a few samples of this study predate the infection). Cell type and time point are not known. The CDR3 DNA is TGTGCCAGCAGCTGGGACAGGGGACGGTTTGCCGATGAGCAGTTCTTC. It encodes CASSWDRGRFADEQFF.